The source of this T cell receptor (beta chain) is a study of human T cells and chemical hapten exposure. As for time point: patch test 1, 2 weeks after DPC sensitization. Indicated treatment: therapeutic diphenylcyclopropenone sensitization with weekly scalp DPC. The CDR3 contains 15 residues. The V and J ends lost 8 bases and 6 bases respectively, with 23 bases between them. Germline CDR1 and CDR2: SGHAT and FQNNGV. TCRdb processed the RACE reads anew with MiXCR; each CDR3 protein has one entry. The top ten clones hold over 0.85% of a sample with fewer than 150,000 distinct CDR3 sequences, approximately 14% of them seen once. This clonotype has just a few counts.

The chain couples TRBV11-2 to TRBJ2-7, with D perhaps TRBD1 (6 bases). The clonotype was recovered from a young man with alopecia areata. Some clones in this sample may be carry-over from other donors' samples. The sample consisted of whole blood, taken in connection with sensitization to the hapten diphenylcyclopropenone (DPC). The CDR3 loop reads CASRARTDTDAEQYF. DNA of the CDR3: TGTGCCAGCCGGGCCCGGACAGATACCGATGCCGAGCAGTACTTC.